This T cell receptor beta chain is from a study of T-cell memory formation after mild COVID-19. Study-level findings and limits: Largely, contracting CD4+ clones fell within CM and EM, and contracting CD8+ clones within EMRA.

Deletions cut 0 bases from V and 7 bases from J, with 7 bases between. This CDR3 has 12 amino acids. The germline V gene has CDR1 SGDLS and CDR2 YYNGEE. MiXCR, applied by TCRdb to the 5' RACE reads, yields one record per CDR3 protein. The sample holds about half a million distinct CDR3 sequences; 15% to 20% are singletons and the top ten take around 12%. Note on this clonotype: Its matching antigen is unknown.

Sequenced material: PBMCs or a T cell subset sorted from them (not recorded which). This receptor was identified in an adult woman who had mild COVID-19 (a few samples of this study predate the infection). Cell type and time point are not known. The chain carries TRBV9 and TRBJ1-1, with D uncertain. CDR3 residues: CASSVGGGEAFF. In DNA, the CDR3 is TGTGCCAGCAGCGTAGGTGGTGGTGAAGCTTTCTTT.